A selection of T cell receptor beta chains follows, all from one sample in a study of T-cell reconstitution after alpha-beta-depleted transplantation in children. TCRdb re-derived calls from the PCR reads in MiXCR, one entry per CDR3 protein. Of about 360,000 distinct CDR3 sequences listed, 10% to 15% are singletons. Sequenced here: PBMCs, sampled from the stem cell graft. The receptor source for this set is a human donor who donated a stem cell graft to a child with Fanconi anemia. Each CDR3 is given with its conserved first and last residue. Each record gives: J gene, D gene, clone size, V gene, CDR3 DNA, CDR3 protein. A D gene is named only where the DNA matches it firmly. Clone size is not always given. Where it is, it says once, few, many or a class for expanded clones.

TRBJ2-2,TRBD1,few,TRBV10-2,TGCGCCAGCAGTGACCCCCCGGGACAGAGGGGCCGTCGTGCCGGGGAGCTGTTTTTT,CASSDPPGQRGRRAGELFF
TRBJ2-2,NA,many,TRBV5-1,TGCGCCAGCAGCTTAAGAACAGGAGGCAACACCGGGGAGCTGTTTTTT,CASSLRTGGNTGELFF
TRBJ1-1,NA,NA,TRBV30,TGTGCCTGGATCCCGGGGAGGGGGAGAGGGACTGAAGCTTTCTTT,CAWIPGRGRGTEAFF
TRBJ2-1,NA,few,TRBV24-1,TGTGCCACCAGTCGGGGGGCGTCCTACAATGAGCAGTTCTTC,CATSRGASYNEQFF
TRBJ1-1,NA,many,TRBV4-3,TGCGCCAGCAGCCAAGTGTGGGGGATCGCTGAAGCTTTCTTT,CASSQVWGIAEAFF
TRBJ1-2,NA,few,TRBV20-1,TGCAGTGCTAGAGATACGTCCTGGACGAAGAACTATGGCTACACCTTC,CSARDTSWTKNYGYTF
TRBJ1-5,NA,NA,TRBV14,TGTGCCAGCAGCCAAGGACGGAATAGCAATCAGCCCCAGCATTTT,CASSQGRNSNQPQHF
TRBJ1-1,NA,few,TRBV4-2,TGTGCCAGCACCTTGGAACGGGGAGGTCTGAACACTGAAGCTTTCTTT,CASTLERGGLNTEAFF
TRBJ2-1,TRBD1,NA,TRBV6-2/TRBV6-3,TGTGCCAGCAGAGCCGGACAGGGAGGATTCTACAATGAGCAGTTCTTC,CASRAGQGGFYNEQFF
TRBJ2-2,NA,NA,TRBV5-1,TGCGCCAGCAGTCTTGGACTGTTGGACACCGGGGAGCTGTTTTTT,CASSLGLLDTGELFF
TRBJ2-7,NA,NA,TRBV7-6,TGTGCCAGCAGCTTAGTACCGGGGCCCTACGAGCAGTACTTC,CASSLVPGPYEQYF
TRBJ2-3,NA,few,TRBV28,TGTGCCAGCATTGGGCCGGGGACAGATACGCAGTATTTT,CASIGPGTDTQYF
TRBJ1-2,NA,few,TRBV2,TGTGCCAGCAGTCAGGACCGGGGGGATGGCTACACCTTC,CASSQDRGDGYTF
TRBJ2-7,NA,NA,TRBV9,TGTACCAGCAGCGGATACGCCGGCTCCGAGCAGTACTTC,CTSSGYAGSEQYF
TRBJ2-1,NA,NA,TRBV30,TGTGCCTGGATCGACAGTGGGTGGGGCCATGAGCAGTTCTTC,CAWIDSGWGHEQFF
TRBJ2-3,TRBD1,NA,TRBV6-2/TRBV6-3,TGTGCCAGCGTACAGGGGGGAGTTGGCACAGATACGCAGTATTTT,CASVQGGVGTDTQYF
TRBJ2-3,TRBD1,few,TRBV7-8,TGTGCCAGCAGCATGACAGGGGCTAGCACAGATACGCAGTATTTT,CASSMTGASTDTQYF
TRBJ2-1,TRBD1,NA,TRBV18,TGTGCCAGCTCACCAGGGACAGGGGGTGTAAATGAGCAGTTCTTC,CASSPGTGGVNEQFF
TRBJ1-5,NA,few,TRBV6-2/TRBV6-3,TGTGCCAGCAGTTCCCCGGACGAGCAGCATTTT,CASSSPDEQHF
TRBJ1-1,NA,many,TRBV12-3/TRBV12-4,TGTGCCAGCAGCCTTACCGCCACGGCCATGGCTTTCTTT,CASSLTATAMAFF
TRBJ1-4,TRBD1,many,TRBV15,TGTGCCACCAGCAGAGGGGACAGTCTCACTGGAAAACTGTTTTTT,CATSRGDSLTGKLFF
TRBJ2-3,NA,many,TRBV5-1,TGCGCCAGCAGCTTCACCGGACAGACCACAGATACGCAGTATTTT,CASSFTGQTTDTQYF
TRBJ2-3,TRBD2,few,TRBV7-6,TGTGCCAGCAGCTTAGCGGCCCGGACTAGCGGCCCGGTAGATACGCAGTATTTT,CASSLAARTSGPVDTQYF
TRBJ2-5,NA,many,TRBV29-1,TGCAGCGTTGTTGCAGGGGTCGTGGAAGAGACCCAGTACTTC,CSVVAGVVEETQYF
TRBJ2-5,NA,NA,TRBV5-1,TGCGCCAGCAGCTTGGGTCGCAGTACCCAAGAGACCCAGTACTTC,CASSLGRSTQETQYF
TRBJ2-1,TRBD2,NA,TRBV3-1,TGTGCCAGCAGCCAAGAAGGTGTGCCCGGACTAGCGGATTACAATGAGCAGTTCTTC,CASSQEGVPGLADYNEQFF
TRBJ2-7,TRBD1,many,TRBV12-3/TRBV12-4,TGTGCCAGCAGTCCCGGGACAGGGGGAGTCTACGAGCAGTACTTC,CASSPGTGGVYEQYF
TRBJ2-1,TRBD2,NA,TRBV5-1,TGCGCCAGCAGCGACCTAGCGGGGGCAGACAATGAGCAGTTCTTC,CASSDLAGADNEQFF
TRBJ2-5,TRBD2,few,TRBV4-2,TGTGCCAGCAGCCAATCTGCGGGACTAGCGGAGACCCAGTACTTC,CASSQSAGLAETQYF
TRBJ1-4,NA,many,TRBV11-2,TGTGCCAGCAGCCCCTCCCCCGGGGACTCGAGGAAACTGTTTTTT,CASSPSPGDSRKLFF
TRBJ2-2,TRBD1,NA,TRBV29-1,TGCAGCGCGGGACAGGGTCTGACCGGGGAGCTGTTTTTT,CSAGQGLTGELFF
TRBJ1-3,NA,NA,TRBV28,TGTGCCAGCACTATGAACCAGGGATACACCATATATTTT,CASTMNQGYTIYF
TRBJ1-5,NA,many,TRBV12-3/TRBV12-4,TGTGCCAGCAGTTTTGGACAATATAGCAATCAGCCCCAGCATTTT,CASSFGQYSNQPQHF
TRBJ2-1,TRBD2,many,TRBV7-2,TGTGCCAGCAGCTTAGGGGGACTAGCGCCGTACAATGAGCAGTTCTTC,CASSLGGLAPYNEQFF
TRBJ2-7,NA,many,TRBV12-3/TRBV12-4,TGTGCCAGCACCATAGGGAGAGGAGAGCAGTACTTC,CASTIGRGEQYF
TRBJ1-1,NA,NA,TRBV6-5,TGTGCCAGCAGTGGCTACCGCACTGAAGCTTTCTTT,CASSGYRTEAFF
TRBJ2-1,TRBD2,NA,TRBV7-6,TGTGCCATCAGCGCCGGGACTAGCGGGACTCATGAGCAGTTCTTC,CAISAGTSGTHEQFF
TRBJ2-1,TRBD1,NA,TRBV5-5,TGTGCCAGCAGCCCGAACAGGGGCTACAATGAGCAGTTCTTC,CASSPNRGYNEQFF
TRBJ2-3,NA,NA,TRBV11-2,TGTGCCAGCAGCCCGGGGGTCCTGGGCGGCACAGATACGCAGTATTTT,CASSPGVLGGTDTQYF
TRBJ1-1,NA,once,TRBV7-2,TGTGCCAGCAGTCCGAGTCAGGCTCACCCTGAAGCTTTCTTT,CASSPSQAHPEAFF
TRBJ1-2,NA,many,TRBV6-2/TRBV6-3,TGTGCCAGCAGCCAGATGAATTATGGCTACACCTTC,CASSQMNYGYTF
TRBJ2-5,TRBD2,NA,TRBV5-1,TGCGCCAGCAGCAGGCTAGCGGGGCCCGGGGAGACCCAGTACTTC,CASSRLAGPGETQYF
TRBJ1-3,TRBD1,few,TRBV7-2,TGTGCCAGCAGCTTCCAAGGGACAGCTTCTGGAAACACCATATATTTT,CASSFQGTASGNTIYF
TRBJ2-7,NA,few,TRBV7-2,TGTGCCAGCAGCTTAGGGGGGTTTGGGGAGCAGTACTTC,CASSLGGFGEQYF